This TCR beta chain was sequenced during a study of control samples from healthy donors and cancer patients. The ends were cut back, 3 bases at V and 2 bases at J, with 11 bases in the middle. The CDR3 consists of 14 residues. Germline V gene sequence: CDR1 SGDLS, CDR2 YYNGEE. The table came from immunoSEQ multiplex PCR; TCRdb's copy has only in-frame clones and leaves some out. The sample records about 100,000 clones, roughly 87% being singletons. The J gene is TRBJ1-1, the V gene TRBV9; D gene ambiguous. Input material: blood. The receptor comes from a woman in her forties or fifties in good health. DNA for the CDR3: TGTGCCAGCAGCGCGTCTCAGGCCAACACTGAAGCTTTCTTT. It codes for CASSASQANTEAFF. The complete variable domain, with remaining parts taken from reference TRBV9 and TRBJ1-1, reads DSGVTQTPKHLITATGQRVTLRCSPRSGDLSVYWYQQSLDQGLQFLIQYYNGEERAKGNILERFSAQQFPDLHSELNLSSLELGDSALYFCASSASQANTEAFFGQGTRLTVV.